These T cell receptor beta chains were read from a single sample in a study of CD8 T cells in Susac syndrome. TCRdb fed the immunoSEQ multiplex PCR reads into MiXCR, producing one record per CDR3 protein. The sample consists of tens of thousands of distinct CDR3 sequences, 93% of them appearing once. The sample was CD4+ T cells from PBMCs. The receptor set was obtained from a human donor with Susac syndrome. Each CDR3 is given with its conserved first and last residue. D genes are given only for firm matches. The size field is filled for only some rows; it gives once, few, many or a size class.

J gene,clone size,CDR3 length,V gene,D gene,CDR3 DNA,CDR3 protein
TRBJ2-7,.,17,TRBV15,TRBD1,TGTGCCACCAGCAGACGAGGGACAGAAAAAGCCCCCTGGGAGCAGTACTTC,CATSRRGTEKAPWEQYF
TRBJ2-2,.,18,TRBV10-3,TRBD1,TGTGCCATCAGTATTATCCTTGGGACAGGGGGATCCGCCGGGGAGCTGTTTTTT,CAISIILGTGGSAGELFF
TRBJ2-5,.,12,TRBV10-2,.,TGCGCCTCGGGGGGCCGGGGGGAGACCCAGTACTTC,CASGGRGETQYF
TRBJ1-1,.,15,TRBV7-2,.,TGTGCCAGCAGCCCAAGCGCCGGGCTACTTAACAAAGCTTTCTTT,CASSPSAGLLNKAFF
TRBJ2-1,.,15,TRBV2,.,TGTGCCAGCAGTGAAACCCCACAGGTGGTACGGGAGCAGTTCTTC,CASSETPQVVREQFF
TRBJ2-7,once,14,TRBV28,TRBD1,TGTGCCAGCAGTTTAGGGACAGTTCTTTACGAGCAGTACTTC,CASSLGTVLYEQYF
TRBJ1-6,.,16,TRBV19,.,TGTGCCAGTACCAGGGTCCCCCTCGCGGAGAATTCACCCCTCCACTTT,CASTRVPLAENSPLHF
TRBJ1-1,once,16,TRBV6-1,TRBD1,TGTGCCAGCAGTCGTGGGACAGCCACCATGAACACTGAAGCTTTCTTT,CASSRGTATMNTEAFF
TRBJ2-1,.,16,TRBV19,TRBD2,TGTGCCAGTAGTACAATCGAGCGGGGGACCTACAATGAGCAGTTCTTC,CASSTIERGTYNEQFF
TRBJ1-2,.,14,TRBV29-1,.,TGCAGCGGCCGGAGGGGGGGGGATAACTATGGCTACACCTTC,CSGRRGGDNYGYTF
TRBJ2-3,few,12,TRBV7-6,.,TGTGCCAGCAGCGAGAACGGGTTGGCGCAGTATTTT,CASSENGLAQYF
TRBJ1-4,.,15,TRBV30,.,TGTGCCTGGAGTGTCGACAGGAGAACTAATGAAAAACTGTTTTTT,CAWSVDRRTNEKLFF
TRBJ1-2,.,15,TRBV30,TRBD1,TGTGCCTGGAGCAAACACCCCACAGGGGGTAGTGGCTACACCTTC,CAWSKHPTGGSGYTF
TRBJ2-7,few,14,TRBV7-7,TRBD1,TGTGCTAGCAGCCCCCGACAGGGGTCCTACGAGCAGTACTTC,CASSPRQGSYEQYF
TRBJ1-5,.,15,TRBV6-2/TRBV6-3,.,TGTGCCAGCAGTTACTCGACACAGGGCACTCAGCCCCAGCATTTT,CASSYSTQGTQPQHF
TRBJ2-5,once,14,TRBV3-1,TRBD2,TGTGCCAGCAGCCAATGGCGGGGGGAAGAGACCCAGTACTTC,CASSQWRGEETQYF
TRBJ2-2,.,15,TRBV10-3,TRBD2,TGTGCCATCAGGAGAGCGGGGGGGCTCACCGGGGAGCTGTTTTTT,CAIRRAGGLTGELFF
TRBJ1-4,.,13,TRBV2,TRBD1,TGTGCCAGGGGGGGACAGGGTAATGAAAAACTGTTTTTT,CARGGQGNEKLFF
TRBJ1-3,.,15,TRBV7-9,.,TGTGCCAGCAGCTTAGGACAGTCGGCTGGAAACACCATATATTTT,CASSLGQSAGNTIYF
TRBJ2-5,.,17,TRBV4-2,TRBD1,TGTGCCAGCAGCCAAGATCTGGGACAGGGGTTCCAAGAGACCCAGTACTTC,CASSQDLGQGFQETQYF
TRBJ2-1,.,18,TRBV18,TRBD2,TGTGCCAGCTCACCAGTCATTGGGCTAGCGGGGGACCTCAATGAGCAGTTCTTC,CASSPVIGLAGDLNEQFF
TRBJ1-1,.,14,TRBV12-3/TRBV12-4,.,TGTGCCAGCAGCCCATCGGGCTGGGGCACTGAAGCTTTCTTT,CASSPSGWGTEAFF
TRBJ2-5,.,14,TRBV28,TRBD1,TGTGCCAGCAGTAGAACAGGGGCCTTGAGGACCCAGTACTTC,CASSRTGALRTQYF
TRBJ1-6,.,16,TRBV7-2,TRBD1,TGTGCCAGCAGTTATTGGACAGGGGGATTAAATTCACCCCTCCACTTT,CASSYWTGGLNSPLHF
TRBJ2-7,.,13,TRBV19,TRBD1,TGTGCCAGTAGTCCCGGACAGGGTAACGAGCAGTACTTC,CASSPGQGNEQYF
TRBJ2-3,medium-sized,12,TRBV6-2/TRBV6-3,.,TGTGCCAGCAGTCCTAGCACAGATACGCAGTATTTT,CASSPSTDTQYF
TRBJ2-7,.,11,TRBV2,.,TGTGCCAGCAGCAGGATTCACGAGCAGTACTTC,CASSRIHEQYF
TRBJ2-5,.,15,TRBV19,TRBD1,TGTGCCAGTAGTGGGACAGGGGCTGTAGGAGAGACCCAGTACTTC,CASSGTGAVGETQYF
TRBJ2-3,.,14,TRBV5-4,TRBD2,TGTGCCAGCAGCTTAGCGGGGGCCACAGATACGCAGTATTTT,CASSLAGATDTQYF
TRBJ1-2,.,14,TRBV2,.,TGTGCCAGCAGTTATACAGGGCCCAACTATGGCTACACCTTC,CASSYTGPNYGYTF
TRBJ2-7,once,15,TRBV6-2/TRBV6-3,.,TGTGCCAGCAGTTACTCGCGACAGGTTACCTACGAGCAGTACTTC,CASSYSRQVTYEQYF
TRBJ2-7,.,15,TRBV27,TRBD1,TGTGCCAGCAGTTTAACCTGGGACAGGACCTACGAGCAGTACTTC,CASSLTWDRTYEQYF
TRBJ2-1,.,14,TRBV7-2,.,TGTGCCAGCAGCTTAGCGCCCGGGTACAATGAGCAGTTCTTC,CASSLAPGYNEQFF